This is a list of T cell receptor beta chains from one sample in a study of blood T cells in healthy people across ages. TCRdb redid the calling of the 5' RACE reads with MiXCR, one entry per CDR3 protein. The sample includes over 500,000 distinct CDR3 sequences, more than 45% of them seen just once. Sequenced sample: blood. The receptors were sampled from an elderly woman in good health. Each CDR3 is given with its conserved first and last residue. A D gene is named only where the DNA matches it firmly. Only part of the rows carry a size: once, few, many, or a class if the clone is expanded.

CDR3nt,CDR3aa,abundance,v_gene,d_gene,j_gene
TGTGCCAGCAGCGTAGCCGCTCCCGGCGATACGCAGTATTTT,CASSVAAPGDTQYF,once,TRBV9,.,TRBJ2-3
TGTGCCAGCAGTGACTCTAGCGGGAGGTGGCAGTTCTTC,CASSDSSGRWQFF,few,TRBV6-2/TRBV6-3,TRBD2,TRBJ2-1
TGCGCCAGCAGGGAGAAGAGCTCCTATAATTCACCCCTCCACTTT,CASREKSSYNSPLHF,.,TRBV7-3,.,TRBJ1-6
TGTGCCAGCAGTTACTCTCCGGGACTGGGGGCGCAGTACTTC,CASSYSPGLGAQYF,.,TRBV6-5,.,TRBJ2-7
TGTGCCAGCAGCTTAATCTCCGAGGAGCAGTACTTT,CASSLISEEQYF,.,TRBV7-2,.,TRBJ2-7
TGTGCCAGCAGTGACGCCGGGAACTATGGCTACACCTTC,CASSDAGNYGYTF,.,TRBV3-1,.,TRBJ1-2
TGTGCCAGCAGTTACCCAAGACTAGCGGGGTACCAAGAGACCCAGTACTTC,CASSYPRLAGYQETQYF,.,TRBV6-2/TRBV6-3,TRBD2,TRBJ2-5
TGCGCCAGCAGCCAAGAAGGACCGGTGAACACTGAAGCTTTCTTT,CASSQEGPVNTEAFF,once,TRBV5-1,.,TRBJ1-1
TGTGCCAACAGCCCCTTAGCGGGAGTCTCCTACGAGCAGTACTTC,CANSPLAGVSYEQYF,.,TRBV7-2,TRBD2,TRBJ2-7
TGTGCCAGCATCCCGTCTGGGGGCTTGGGTAATGAGCAGTTCTTC,CASIPSGGLGNEQFF,.,TRBV27,.,TRBJ2-1
TGTGCCAGCAGCTACAGGCAGGGTGCCGAGCAGTACTTC,CASSYRQGAEQYF,.,TRBV11-2,.,TRBJ2-7
TGTGCCAGCAGTGAACAAGGACTAGCGGGGGGTACAGATACGCAGTATTTT,CASSEQGLAGGTDTQYF,few,TRBV25-1,TRBD2,TRBJ2-3
TGTGCCAGCAGGACGGAGGTCGGTGAGACCCAGTACTTC,CASRTEVGETQYF,.,TRBV2,.,TRBJ2-5
TGTGCCAGCAGTGCCTCCGGGCGGGAGACCCAGTACTTC,CASSASGRETQYF,.,TRBV28,.,TRBJ2-5
TGTGCCATCACCCCGGGGACAGGGAGCGGCTACGAGCAGTACTTC,CAITPGTGSGYEQYF,many,TRBV10-3,TRBD1,TRBJ2-7
TGCAGCGTTGACAGGGGGCGCATTCTAGCCTACAATGAGCAGTTCTTC,CSVDRGRILAYNEQFF,.,TRBV29-1,TRBD1,TRBJ2-1
TGTGCCAGCAGCCCTAGCTTACAGGCCTACTATGGCTACACCTTC,CASSPSLQAYYGYTF,.,TRBV7-2,.,TRBJ1-2
TGCGCCAGCAGCTTGGGTGCAGGGAGCAATGAGCAGTACTTC,CASSLGAGSNEQYF,.,TRBV5-1,.,TRBJ2-5
TGTGCCAGCACCTCTTCGGGGACAGGGATAGATACGCAGTATTTT,CASTSSGTGIDTQYF,.,TRBV12-3/TRBV12-4,TRBD1,TRBJ2-3
TGCAGCGTTGAAAAGGCCAGGTATGGCTACACCTTC,CSVEKARYGYTF,many,TRBV29-1,.,TRBJ1-2
TGTGCCAGCAGCTCGGGGCAGGGAGGAAATGGCTACACCTTC,CASSSGQGGNGYTF,once,TRBV9,.,TRBJ1-2
TGTGCCAGCAGCCAAGATGGGGGTCGAAGTTCACCCCTCCACTTT,CASSQDGGRSSPLHF,.,TRBV3-1,.,TRBJ1-6
TGTGCCAGCAGTTACATGGCTAACTATGGCTACACCTTC,CASSYMANYGYTF,many,TRBV6-5,.,TRBJ1-2
TGCAGCGGGGAGGGGCAGGAGAACACTGAAGCTTTCTTT,CSGEGQENTEAFF,.,TRBV29-1,.,TRBJ1-1
TGCGCCAGCAGCAGGGGGACAGGGGTAACTGAAGCTTTCTTT,CASSRGTGVTEAFF,few,TRBV5-1,TRBD1,TRBJ1-1
TGTGCCAGCAGCTTAGACTGGAGGGCCCCCGGACGCTACAATGAGCAGTTCTTC,CASSLDWRAPGRYNEQFF,.,TRBV11-1,.,TRBJ2-1
TGTGCCAGCAGCCAAGCCAGGGGGCTCACAGATACGCAGTATTTT,CASSQARGLTDTQYF,many,TRBV3-1,TRBD1,TRBJ2-3
TGTGCCAGCAGTTCCATGGGGGGGAGTGAAGCTTTCTTT,CASSSMGGSEAFF,few,TRBV12-3/TRBV12-4,.,TRBJ1-1
TGTGCCAGCAGCGTTTGGGACAGGGAAGGAGAGACCCAGTACTTC,CASSVWDREGETQYF,.,TRBV6-5,TRBD1,TRBJ2-5
TGCGCCAGCAGCGTGACGGATCTATACAATGAGCAGTTCTTC,CASSVTDLYNEQFF,.,TRBV5-1,.,TRBJ2-1
TGTGCCATCAGTGATGGGGGCTGGACTGAAGCTTTCTTT,CAISDGGWTEAFF,.,TRBV10-3,.,TRBJ1-1
TGCAGCGTTGATATAGCGGGAATGGGGGACGAGCAGTACTTC,CSVDIAGMGDEQYF,many,TRBV29-1,TRBD2,TRBJ2-7
TGCGCCAGCAGGGGCAGGACAGGGAGCACAGATACGCAGTATTTT,CASRGRTGSTDTQYF,.,TRBV4-1,TRBD1,TRBJ2-3